The T cell receptor (beta chain) described here comes from a study of Tregs in tolerant kidney transplant recipients. The method was immunoSEQ multiplex PCR; TCRdb's version includes in-frame clones alone and lacks a portion of them. The data contain under 90,000 clones, roughly 90% of them singletons. Regarding the study as a whole: Some patients' samples used different primers over time, so nucleotide sequences weren't comparable. The small number of patients limits these findings pending further validation. Biological reproducibility was not directly addressed in this study.

Concerning this clone itself: What it binds is unknown.

The germline V gene has CDR1 SEHNR and CDR2 FQNEAQ (reference sequence). The CDR3 is 15 residues long. V gave up 3 bases and J gave up 4 bases, with 13 bases separating them. The nonmyeloablative bone marrow transplants came from related graft donors, with transient mixed chimerism. Unstimulated regulatory T cells (CD4+CD25+CD127-), CD4+CD25- non-regulatory cells, CD4 and CD8 cells were FACS-sorted from thawed PBMCs. Sequencing was performed on CD4+ T cells from blood (PBMCs), taken 24 months after the transplant. The origin of this receptor is a human patient who received a combined kidney and bone marrow transplant. Some T cells may be provided by the graft donor. This chain links TRBV7-9 with TRBJ2-1; a weak D match, TRBD2 (6 bases). CDR3 nucleotides: TGTGCCAGCAGCTTCCTGGTCGGGAGTTACAATGAGCAGTTCTTC. Translated: CASSFLVGSYNEQFF.